The 9 T cell receptor beta chains below come from one sample, sequenced in a study of neurological immune-mediated disorders. TCRdb analysed the 5' RACE reads with MiXCR anew, one entry per CDR3 protein. The sample lists roughly 62,000 distinct CDR3 sequences, over 2% occurring once. Sequencing was performed on PBMCs. The receptors here all came from a man aged 50-59 years with multiple sclerosis.

In this sample, this clonotype turned up many times. The chain uses TRBV10-3 and TRBJ1-3; D is unclear. V lost 4 bases to trimming and J lost 0 bases, with 4 bases between them. Germline values: CDR1 ENHRY, CDR2 SYGVKD. The CDR3 consists of 13 residues. The CDR3 protein is CAISGGSGNTIYF. The CDR3 DNA reads TGTGCCATCAGTGGTGGCTCTGGAAACACCATATATTTT.

This clonotype has a count of ten or more. The V gene is TRBV4-2, the J gene TRBJ1-2; unclear D gene. Trimming shortened V by 4 bases and J by 8 bases, and 23 bases separated the two germline ends. The germline V gene has CDR1 LGHNA and CDR2 YNFKEQ. This CDR3 contains 16 residues. CDR3 in DNA: TGTGCCAGCAGCCCGCTTATCGGGCCTCTGGGAGACGGCTACACCTTC. Residues: CASSPLIGPLGDGYTF.

This clonotype was recorded many times. The DNA of the CDR3 is TGCAGTGCCCGGGGTGCAGACGGTTATACGCAGTATTTT. Translating it yields CSARGADGYTQYF. The chain uses TRBV20-1 and TRBJ2-3; TRBD2 is a possible D gene (5 bases). Germline-derived CDR1 and CDR2 are DFQATT and SNEGSKA (reference sequence). This CDR3 is built from 13 residues. The V and J ends lost 6 bases and 7 bases respectively, with 17 bases between them.

This clonotype showed up many times. The chain combines TRBV12-3 or TRBV12-4 with TRBJ1-3, with TRBD1 matching over 7 bases. The V and J ends lost 5 bases and 0 bases, in that order; junction bases with no gene match: 7. The CDR3 runs to 16 residues. As DNA, the CDR3 is TGTGCCAGCAGTAGGGACAGTTGGGGCTCTGGAAACACCATATATTTT. It codes for CASSRDSWGSGNTIYF.

Ten or more counts support this clonotype. The chain recombines TRBV20-1 with TRBJ1-1; 7 bases are shared with TRBD1. The CDR3 contains 16 residues. CDR1 is DFQATT, CDR2 SNEGSKA, per germline (reference sequence). The V gene end was trimmed by 0 bases and the J gene end by 3 bases; junction bases not matched to a gene: 10. The CDR3 is CSARDWYQGGHTEAFF. CDR3 DNA: TGCAGTGCTAGAGATTGGTATCAGGGGGGGCACACTGAAGCTTTCTTT.

Ten or more counts support this clonotype. V is TRBV10-3 and J is TRBJ2-7, with 9 positions matching TRBD2. CDR1 is ENHRY and CDR2 is SYGVKD in the germline V gene. V lost 6 bases to trimming and J lost 0 bases; unmatched junction nucleotides: 12. The CDR3 is 17 amino acids. This chain's CDR3 is CAIRETSGSGSSYEQYF. The CDR3 DNA follows: TGTGCCATCAGAGAGACTAGTGGTAGCGGGAGCTCCTACGAGCAGTACTTC.

This clonotype was seen at least ten times. The V call is TRBV12-5, the J call TRBJ2-5, with TRBD1 identical over 8 bases. Germline CDR1 reads LGHNT; CDR2 reads FRNRAP. Trimming cost V 1 base and J 7 bases; bases outside gene matches: 5. This CDR3 spans 14 amino acids. The CDR3 DNA reads TGTGCTAGTGGTTTGGGACAGGGGTTGGCGACCCAGTACTTC. Its translation: CASGLGQGLATQYF.

This clonotype occurred many times. The chain employs TRBV20-1 and TRBJ2-6; tentatively, D is TRBD1 (6 bases). Per the germline V gene, CDR1 is DFQATT and CDR2 is SNEGSKA (reference sequence). This CDR3 region has 13 residues. The CDR3 sequence is CSGYRAGANVLTF. CDR3 nucleotide sequence: TGCAGCGGTTACAGGGCTGGGGCCAACGTCCTGACTTTC.

This clonotype was counted at least ten times. The CDR3 protein is CASSQDSLGRDGYTF. For the CDR3, the DNA is TGCGCCAGCAGCCAAGATTCCCTAGGTCGGGATGGCTACACCTTC. The chain couples TRBV4-3 to TRBJ1-2; D remains unclear. The CDR3 runs to 15 residues. Looked up from germline, CDR1 is LGHNA and CDR2 is YSLEER. V was shortened by 0 bases and J by 6 bases, with 14 bases between the two germline ends.